The T cell receptor (beta chain) under discussion was sequenced for a study of graft-versus-host responses after intestinal transplantation. The protocol was immunoSEQ multiplex PCR, while the TCRdb copy is restricted to in-frame clones and leaves out a portion. The repertoire includes just under 65,000 clones, 90% of them detected once, and roughly 1.5% sits in the top ten. CDR3 length: 16 residues. CDR1 SGHVS and CDR2 FNYEAQ come from the germline V gene. V lost 5 bases, J lost 4 bases, and 10 bases stayed unmatched. On this clone: Its antigen remains unknown.

V gene TRBV7-6 combines with J gene TRBJ2-1; 8 positions match TRBD2. The sample here was unstimulated CD8+ T cells sorted from spleen or lymph node cells, taken before transplant. The source is a human donor who was the organ donor for an intestinal transplant. Written as DNA, the CDR3 is TGTGCCAGCAGCCCCGAAGGCCTAGCGGGTTACAATGAGCAGTTCTTC. Its translation: CASSPEGLAGYNEQFF.